Presented here are 6 T cell receptor beta chains from one specimen sequenced in a study of control samples from healthy donors and cancer patients. Sequencing used immunoSEQ multiplex PCR; TCRdb keeps in-frame clones, though not all of them. The table shows 12,000 to 15,000 clones, with 60% to 85% occurring only once. Sequenced: formalin-fixed, paraffin-embedded tissue. The origin of the receptors is a female donor with lung cancer.

The chain's CDR3 is CASSPYGLAGPYEQYF. CDR3 DNA: TGTGCCAGCAGCCCGTATGGACTAGCGGGTCCCTACGAGCAGTACTTC. The chain carries TRBV7-8 and TRBJ2-7; 11 nucleotides agree with TRBD2. CDR3 length: 16 residues. Germline V CDR1 and CDR2: SGHVS, FQNEAQ. The V gene end was trimmed by 5 bases and the J gene end by 2 bases; junction bases not matched to a gene: 8.

The chain combines TRBV5-6 with TRBJ2-3; D not certain. V was trimmed by 6 bases and J by 0 bases, leaving 17 bases between them. The CDR3 consists of 16 residues. Looked up from germline, CDR1 is SGHDT and CDR2 is YYEEEE. The CDR3 protein is CASKFRLGRSTDTQYF. The DNA for the CDR3 is TGTGCCAGCAAGTTCCGTTTGGGCAGGAGCACAGATACGCAGTATTTT.

The chain employs TRBV7-9 and TRBJ2-1; D possibly corresponds to TRBD1 (6 bases). V lost 4 bases and J 4 bases, leaving 17 bases between the germline ends. Germline V CDR1 and CDR2: SEHNR, FQNEAQ (reference sequence). This CDR3 contains 16 residues. As DNA, the CDR3 is TGTGCCAGCAGCTCCCCCTTGACAGGTCGATACAATGAGCAGTTCTTC. Translation gives CASSSPLTGRYNEQFF.

The gene calls are TRBV27 and TRBJ1-5; perhaps TRBD1 as D (5 bases). With 3 bases removed from V and 0 bases from J, the gap between germline ends came to 9 bases. The CDR3 contains 15 residues. Looked up from germline, CDR1 is MNHEY and CDR2 is SMNVEV (reference sequence). The CDR3 loop is CASSLGLHSNQPQHF. The CDR3 bases are TGTGCCAGCAGTTTGGGACTCCATAGCAATCAGCCCCAGCATTTT.

The gene calls are TRBV19 and TRBJ2-2, with D perhaps given as TRBD1 or TRBD2 (5 bases each). V was cut by 3 bases and J by 5 bases, with 7 bases left in between. This CDR3 has 13 amino acids. CDR1 and CDR2 from the germline V gene are LNHDA and SQIVND (reference sequence). CDR3 sequence (DNA): TGTGCCAGTAGTATTGGGGGAACCGGGGAGCTGTTTTTT. This encodes CASSIGGTGELFF.

In this sample, this clone turned up a few times. The chain couples TRBV11-2 to TRBJ1-1; TRBD1 agrees at 8 bases. J lost 3 bases, V lost 6 bases, and 3 bases had no gene match. Looked up from germline, CDR1 is SGHAT and CDR2 is FQNNGV. The CDR3 contains 13 residues. The CDR3 loop is CASRLQGDTEAFF. The CDR3 DNA follows: TGTGCCAGCAGGCTACAGGGGGACACTGAAGCTTTCTTT.